Below, one T cell receptor beta chain is given with its context. The method was immunoSEQ multiplex PCR; TCRdb's version includes in-frame clones alone and lacks a portion of them. The table includes 450,000 or so clones, approximately 89% detected once. The entry originates in a study of blood T cell repertoires in COVID-19. Looking at the study overall: T cells, B-cell-depleted T cells, or PBMCs provided the cDNA or gDNA that served as material.

The receptor was derived from a woman aged 40 to 55 with COVID-19, enrolled during active disease. Material for sequencing was peripheral blood.

CDR3 DNA sequence: TGTGCCAGCAGCTTGTTTACAGGGATGATAATCTACAATGAGCAGTTCTTC. Translating it yields CASSLFTGMIIYNEQFF. The chain has TRBV5-6 and TRBJ2-1; D may be TRBD1 (6 bases). With 1 base removed from V and 3 bases from J, the gap between germline ends came to 17 bases. The CDR3 is 17 residues long. From germline, CDR1 is SGHDT and CDR2 YYEEEE.